This T cell receptor (beta chain) originates from a study of blood T cells in healthy people across ages. This clonotype was recorded a few times. Its antigen remains unknown. The use of a sample-barcoded 5' primer and a J-beta primer mix characterized a second PCR of roughly 6 to 11 cycles. TCRdb reanalysed the 5' RACE reads using MiXCR and keeps one entry per CDR3 protein. The table records approximately 1.5 million distinct CDR3 sequences, 35% to 45% of them present only once. Study findings and constraints: Long-lived donors carried more naive CD4+ cells and greater diversity than aged donors. CMV status of donors was unknown, possibly confounding expanded clonotype changes.

CDR1 and CDR2 (germline): KGHSY, FQNENV. Trimming removed 1 base at V and 0 bases at J, with 7 bases between. The CDR3 is 15 residues long. This receptor was obtained from a woman between 18 and 29 years old in good health. Sequencing was performed on blood. The rearrangement uses TRBV16 and TRBJ1-5; the D is unclear. The CDR3 nucleotides are TGTGCCAGCAGCCAATTCAGGAATAGCAATCAGCCCCAGCATTTT. Amino acid sequence: CASSQFRNSNQPQHF.